This TCR beta chain was captured by sequencing in a study of blood T cell repertoires in COVID-19 (dated by TCRdb to the early 2020s). About the full investigation: Collaborator samples came from the United States, Italy and Spain and covered acute and convalescent phases of COVID-19. The repertoires were released in a freely available public database intended as a resource for research on the immune response to SARS-CoV-2. Where HLA class I and class II types were available, the types were taken from metadata supplied by the sample provider, not from assay-based typing. The prospective study material was composed of cDNA or gDNA derived from T cells, B-cell-depleted T cells, or PBMCs. Sample metadata almost always included a de-identified subject ID, COVID-19 status, age in years and sex. The dataset comprised deeply sampled blood TCRbeta repertoires from subjects exposed to, actively infected with, or recovered from COVID-19. The samples were drawn from two sources: the first 160 participants of the ongoing ImmuneRACE study, and 1,254 subjects contributed by 6 global collaborators.

Results and caveats for the whole study, not just this receptor: How much clinical and demographic metadata was included differed by source and by participant, and the metadata was provided uncurated.

TCRbeta CDR3 regions were amplified from genomic DNA using the immunoSEQ Assay, a bias-controlled multiplex PCR. The original pipeline was this. The number of nucleated cells in each sample was estimated from the amplification of reference gene primers within the assay. To quantify the absolute abundance of each unique TCRbeta CDR3 rearrangement, sequence reads were collapsed and filtered. Productive Simpson clonality was computed per sample as the square root of Simpson's diversity index over productive rearrangements. TCRdb holds this immuneACCESS table with in-frame rearrangements only. Some clones are missing; in checked studies, unresolved V genes explain under half, and the rest has no known cause. V, J and clone size reflect that table, while D and trimming were determined from the DNA. The sample data list roughly 380,000 clones, and over 75% of these were observed just once. The top ten clones comprise about 2.7% of the sample.

The CDR3 runs 13 residues from the cysteine to the phenylalanine. Only CDR3 DNA remains: 39 bases, in frame from the first base. Taken from the germline V gene, the CDR1 and CDR2 loops are SGHVS and FQNEAQ. Trimming accounts for 3 bases at V and 8 bases at J, while the number of junction bases matched to no gene is 4. Participants in the prospective study were enrolled through a virtual design, were aged about 18 to 100 years, and lived in fewer than 30 United States geographic areas. Cohort assignment in the prospective study relied on participant-reported clinical history from a screening survey and a study questionnaire. Recovered participants in ImmuneRACE Cohort 3 were defined as having two consecutive negative NP/OP PCR tests, clearance from a healthcare professional, or resolution of symptoms. In the prospective study, mobile phlebotomists collected whole blood, serum and a nasopharyngeal or oropharyngeal swab from each participant. Prospective study participants could optionally give additional blood draws and questionnaires over an approximately two-month period. Prospective study blood samples were shipped either frozen or at room temperature before DNA extraction.

For this clone: The antigen this receptor binds is unknown. Within one base of it there is no much larger clone, and no base qualities were kept.

This chain joins TRBV7-8 to TRBJ1-2; 9 middle bases align to TRBD1. Sequenced: PBMCs or T cells enriched from blood (not recorded which). This clonotype was obtained from a woman aged 25 to 39 who had recovered from COVID-19. The CDR3 reads CASSLDRGVGYTF. The nucleotides are TGTGCCAGCAGCTTGGACAGGGGAGTGGGCTACACCTTC.